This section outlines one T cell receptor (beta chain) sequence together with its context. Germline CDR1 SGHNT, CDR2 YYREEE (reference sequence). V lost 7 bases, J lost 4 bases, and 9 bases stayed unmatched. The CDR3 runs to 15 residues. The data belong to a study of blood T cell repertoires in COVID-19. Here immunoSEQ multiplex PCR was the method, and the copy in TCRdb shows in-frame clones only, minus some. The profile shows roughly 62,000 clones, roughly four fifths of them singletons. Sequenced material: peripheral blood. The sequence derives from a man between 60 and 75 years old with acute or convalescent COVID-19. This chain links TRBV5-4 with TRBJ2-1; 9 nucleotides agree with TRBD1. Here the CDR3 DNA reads TGTGCCAGCCGCCGGGGACAGGGCGTTTACAATGAGCAGTTCTTC. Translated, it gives CASRRGQGVYNEQFF. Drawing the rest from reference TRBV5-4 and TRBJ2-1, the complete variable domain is ETGVTQSPTHLIKTRGQQVTLRCSSQSGHNTVSWYQQALGQGPQFIFQYYREEENGRGNFPPRFSGLQFPNYSSELNVNALELDDSALYLCASRRGQGVYNEQFFGPGTRLTVL.